The 13 T cell receptor beta chains below all came from one sample that was sequenced in a study of CD8+ T cells in alopecia areata. The authors extracted RNA and reverse transcribed it into cDNA as the sequencing template. Sequenced by immunoSEQ multiplex PCR; TCRdb stores in-frame clones only, minus some. The sample holds 100,000 to 150,000 clones, about 46% seen once. Source: CD8+ T cells sorted from blood, taken at week 0. The receptor set was obtained from a human donor with alopecia areata.

V and J are TRBV14 and TRBJ2-1, with D possibly called TRBD1 or TRBD2 (5 bases each). CDR3 size: 14 residues. Germline V gene sequence: CDR1 SGHDN, CDR2 FVKESK. V shed 6 bases and J shed 5 bases, with 14 bases lying between them. CDR3 sequence: CASRGDQNNNEQFF. The CDR3 bases are TGTGCCAGCAGGGGGGACCAAAATAACAATGAGCAGTTCTTC.

The rearrangement uses TRBV15 and TRBJ2-2; no clear D gene. In germline, CDR1 is LNHNV, CDR2 YYDKDF (reference sequence). The CDR3 has 14 residues. Trimming left V 0 bases short and J 6 bases short, with 8 bases between. DNA of the CDR3: TGTGCCACCAGCAGAGATCGATTACCCGGGGAGCTGTTTTTT. It codes for CATSRDRLPGELFF.

V is TRBV4-3 and J is TRBJ2-3, with 8 bases aligning to TRBD2. The germline V gene encodes CDR1 LGHNA and CDR2 YSLEER. The V segment lost 0 bases and the J segment 4 bases; nucleotides outside the gene matches: 9. The CDR3 is made up of 17 amino acids. CDR3 loop: CASSQDESGGEADTQYF. In DNA form, the CDR3 reads TGCGCCAGCAGCCAAGATGAAAGCGGGGGAGAGGCAGATACGCAGTATTTT.

This clone was recorded a few times. This chain's CDR3 is CASSQDLDREESYEQYF. CDR3 nucleotides: TGTGCCAGCAGCCAAGATCTCGACAGGGAGGAATCCTACGAGCAGTACTTC. V usage is TRBV4-2 and J usage is TRBJ2-7; D perhaps matches TRBD1 (7 bases). Germline lookup yields CDR1 LGHNA and CDR2 YNFKEQ. Trimming removed 0 bases at V and 1 base at J, with 16 bases between. This CDR3 is built from 17 residues.

CDR3 in amino acids: CASSPFGQSYEQYF. The CDR3 region has the DNA TGTGCCAGCAGCCCCTTCGGACAGAGTTACGAGCAGTACTTC. This chain connects TRBV7-9 to TRBJ2-7; TRBD1 might be the D (6 bases). The V end was cut by 5 bases, the J end by 4 bases, with 15 bases between. The CDR3 is made up of 14 amino acids. Per the germline V gene, CDR1 is SEHNR and CDR2 is FQNEAQ (reference sequence). Using reference TRBV7-9 and TRBJ2-7 for the parts outside the CDR3, the full variable domain is DTGVSQNPRHKITKRGQNVTFRCDPISEHNRLYWYRQTLGQGPEFLTYFQNEAQLEKSRLLSDRFSAERPKGSFSTLEIQRTEQGDSAMYLCASSPFGQSYEQYFGPGTRLTVT.

The table lists this clone with a few counts. The V gene is TRBV7-3, the J gene TRBJ2-1, with 12 bases identical to TRBD2. CDR3 length: 15 amino acids. The V segment lost 6 bases and the J segment 7 bases; nucleotides outside the gene matches: 7. CDR1 is SGHTA, CDR2 FQGTGA, per germline. CDR3 loop: CASSLVGLAGNEQFF. CDR3 DNA: TGTGCCAGCAGTTTGGTGGGACTAGCGGGTAATGAGCAGTTCTTC.

The CDR3 nucleotides are TGTGCCAGCAGCGTAGACGCGGTTAATGAGCAGTTCTTC. The encoded protein is CASSVDAVNEQFF. The V call is TRBV9, the J call TRBJ2-1, with D uncertain. This CDR3 is built from 13 residues. Germline loops: CDR1 SGDLS, CDR2 YYNGEE. V lost 0 bases and J lost 7, with 8 bases in between.

The V gene is TRBV27, the J gene TRBJ1-4; D remains unclear. Looked up from germline, CDR1 is MNHEY and CDR2 is SMNVEV (reference sequence). This CDR3 is built from 14 residues. Trimming took 2 bases from V and 4 from J, leaving 8 bases between them. CDR3 in amino acids: CASSLGRLNEKLFF. In DNA form, the CDR3 reads TGTGCCAGCAGTTTAGGCAGGCTTAATGAAAAACTGTTTTTT.

This sequence joins TRBV7-9 and TRBJ1-4, with D unclear. The germline V gene encodes CDR1 SEHNR and CDR2 FQNEAQ (reference sequence). The CDR3 extends over 15 amino acids. V was trimmed by 1 base and J by 4 bases, leaving 10 bases between them. This CDR3 is CASSLGEHLNEKLFF. The CDR3 nucleotides read TGTGCCAGCAGCTTAGGCGAACATCTTAATGAAAAACTGTTTTTT.

This clone has a handful of counts. The chain is built from TRBV7-9 and TRBJ2-1; 8 bases agree with TRBD2. The CDR3 totals 15 residues. Germline V gene lookup returns CDR1 SEHNR and CDR2 FQNEAQ (reference sequence). Germline trimming cut 1 base from V and 4 bases from J; bases unmatched to any gene: 3. The CDR3 loop reads CASSLVLADYNEQFF. The CDR3 DNA follows: TGTGCCAGCAGCTTAGTACTAGCGGATTACAATGAGCAGTTCTTC.

The chain recombines TRBV6-4 with TRBJ2-1; the match to TRBD1 covers 7 bases. CDR3 length: 14 residues. Germline lookup yields CDR1 MRHNA and CDR2 SNTAGT. J gave up 7 bases and V 4 bases, and 7 bases lay outside the gene matches. The CDR3 bases are TGTGCCAGCAGTGTTGAGGGGGCGCAGAATGAGCAGTTCTTC. Amino acids: CASSVEGAQNEQFF.

This clone showed up just a few times. The chain combines TRBV7-3 with TRBJ2-1; 9 positions agree with TRBD1. The germline CDR1 and CDR2 sequences are SGHTA and FQGTGA. The CDR3 totals 15 residues. V dropped 4 bases and J dropped 2; count of bases not matched to a gene: 3. In nucleotides, the CDR3 is TGTGCCAGCAGCTACGGACAGGGGACCTACAATGAGCAGTTCTTC. It encodes CASSYGQGTYNEQFF.

The chain is built from TRBV9 and TRBJ2-5; 11 bases map to TRBD2. Germline V gene data show CDR1 as SGDLS and CDR2 as YYNGEE. Unmatched junction bases numbered 5, after V lost 3 bases and J lost 1 base. This CDR3 contains 16 residues. The CDR3 here is CASSATSGVFQETQYF. CDR3 DNA sequence: TGTGCCAGCAGCGCGACTAGCGGGGTGTTCCAAGAGACCCAGTACTTC.